This T cell receptor (beta chain) was obtained from a study of CD8+ T cells in alopecia areata. cDNA reverse transcribed from extracted RNA served as the sequencing template. Using immunoSEQ multiplex PCR, the repertoire was profiled, and TCRdb retains in-frame clones only, with some absent. This table has about 110,000 clones, roughly 59% appearing once. The CDR3 runs 16 residues. The germline gives CDR1 PRHDT, CDR2 FYEKMQ (reference sequence). V shed 8 bases and J shed 1 base, with 19 bases lying between them. The sequenced sample was CD8+ T cells sorted from blood. The chain couples TRBV13 to TRBJ2-3, with D tentatively TRBD1 (6 bases). The sequence was obtained from a human donor in good health. The CDR3 loop reads CASGALRDIGTDTQYF. The DNA of the CDR3 is TGTGCCAGCGGGGCGTTACGGGACATCGGCACAGATACGCAGTATTTT.